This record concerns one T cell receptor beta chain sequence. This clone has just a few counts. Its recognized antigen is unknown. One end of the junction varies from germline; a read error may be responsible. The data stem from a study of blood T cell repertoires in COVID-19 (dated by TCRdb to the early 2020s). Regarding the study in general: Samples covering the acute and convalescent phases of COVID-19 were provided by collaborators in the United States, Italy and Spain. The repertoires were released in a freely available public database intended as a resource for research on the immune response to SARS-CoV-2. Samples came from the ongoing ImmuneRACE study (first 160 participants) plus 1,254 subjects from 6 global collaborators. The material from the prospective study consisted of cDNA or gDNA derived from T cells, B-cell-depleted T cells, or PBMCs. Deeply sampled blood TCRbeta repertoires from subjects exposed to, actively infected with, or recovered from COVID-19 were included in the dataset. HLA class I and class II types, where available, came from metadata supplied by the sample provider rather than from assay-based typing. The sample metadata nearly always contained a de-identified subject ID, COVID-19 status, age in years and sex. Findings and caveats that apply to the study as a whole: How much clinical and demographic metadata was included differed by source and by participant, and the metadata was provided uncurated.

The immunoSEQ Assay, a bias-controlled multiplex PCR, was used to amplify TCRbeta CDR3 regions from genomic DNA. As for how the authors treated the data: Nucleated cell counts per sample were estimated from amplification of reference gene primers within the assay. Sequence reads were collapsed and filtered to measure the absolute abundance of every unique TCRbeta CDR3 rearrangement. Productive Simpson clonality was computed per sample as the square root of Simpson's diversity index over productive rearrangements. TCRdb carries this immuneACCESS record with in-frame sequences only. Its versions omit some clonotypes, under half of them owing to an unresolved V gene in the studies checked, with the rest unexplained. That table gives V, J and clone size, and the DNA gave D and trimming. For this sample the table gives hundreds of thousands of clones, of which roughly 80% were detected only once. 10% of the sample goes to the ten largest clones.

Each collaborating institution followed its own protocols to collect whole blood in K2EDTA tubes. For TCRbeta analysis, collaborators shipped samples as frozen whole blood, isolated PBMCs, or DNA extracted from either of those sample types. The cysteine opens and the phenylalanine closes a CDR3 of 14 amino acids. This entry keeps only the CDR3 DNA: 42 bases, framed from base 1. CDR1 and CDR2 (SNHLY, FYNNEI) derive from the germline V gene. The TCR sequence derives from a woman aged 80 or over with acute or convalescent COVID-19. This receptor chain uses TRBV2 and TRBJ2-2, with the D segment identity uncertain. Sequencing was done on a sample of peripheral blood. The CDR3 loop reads CASREDKNTGELFF. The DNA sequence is TGTGCCAGCAGAGAAGACAAGAACACCGGGGAGCTGTTTTTT.